The T cell receptor (beta chain) described here comes from a study of type 1 regulatory T cells. In the study overall: T-allo10 is an in vitro-generated, Tr1-enriched CD4 T cell product specific for alloantigen. General study points: Tr1 cells had a more restricted TCR repertoire than non-Tr1 cells.

TCRdb re-analysed the reads in MiXCR, keeping a single row per CDR3 protein. The sample yields about 60,000 distinct CDR3 sequences, 62% seen once. This CDR3 region has 14 residues. The V gene's germline CDR1 is DFQATT and CDR2 SNEGSKA (reference sequence). V gave up 1 base and J gave up 5 bases; unmatched junction bases: 6. This clonotype was detected a few times. The antigen remains unidentified. Sequencing used cultured non-Tr1 T cells, either the whole culture or a sorted T cell fraction (not recorded which). The chain uses TRBV20-1 and TRBJ1-1, with 8 bases that match TRBD1. The clonotype originates from a human donor in good health. The CDR3 nucleotides are TGCAGTGCTAGAGGAAGGACAGGGAGGACTGAAGCTTTCTTT. Amino acid sequence: CSARGRTGRTEAFF.